A single sample gave rise to the 12 T cell receptor beta chains below, sequenced in a study of cytomegalovirus exposure and HLA in healthy donors. It was with 60 Vbeta and 13 Jbeta primers that the PCR ran. TCRdb's copy holds only in-frame clones and misses some; the assay was immunoSEQ multiplex PCR. Its table lists roughly 62,000 clones. Material for sequencing was PBMCs. All receptors come from a woman aged 18 to 35 in good health and CMV-seronegative.

The V gene is TRBV11-2, the J gene TRBJ2-2; 8 nucleotides line up with TRBD1. Trimming removed 6 bases from V and 5 bases from J; junction bases left unmatched: 5. The CDR3 is 14 residues long. Germline V gene data show CDR1 as SGHAT and CDR2 as FQNNGV. CDR3 in amino acids: CASRAGGWTGELFF. Written as DNA, the CDR3 is TGTGCCAGCAGGGCAGGGGGCTGGACCGGGGAGCTGTTTTTT.

The chain uses TRBV4-1 and TRBJ2-1, with a possible D match to TRBD2 (6 bases). This CDR3 contains 13 residues. V was pared by 0 bases and J by 12 bases, with 12 bases between. The V gene's germline CDR1 is MGHRA and CDR2 YSYEKL. CDR3 residues: CASSQDWGDRQFF. The CDR3 region has the DNA TGCGCCAGCAGCCAAGATTGGGGGGATCGGCAGTTCTTC.

The chain couples TRBV27 to TRBJ2-7; 9 bases line up with TRBD2. V shed 6 bases, J shed 2 bases, and the junction held 5 bases outside the gene matches. CDR3 length: 14 residues. The germline V gene has CDR1 MNHEY and CDR2 SMNVEV (reference sequence). For the CDR3, the DNA is TGTGCCAGCAGAATTAGCGGGAGCCCCTACGAGCAGTACTTC. Translated: CASRISGSPYEQYF.

In regard to this clone: At one end the junction does not follow the germline gene, possibly because of a read error. This chain links TRBV9 with TRBJ1-2, with D perhaps matching TRBD1 (5 bases). This CDR3 comprises 15 residues. Germline V gene lookup returns CDR1 SGDLS and CDR2 YYNGEE. The CDR3 DNA reads as TGTGCCAGCAGCGTAGATGGGACCAGAGAACCGGGAGAGAACTTC. Its translation: CASSVDGTREPGENF.

The genes are TRBV29-1 and TRBJ2-6, with no clear D. V was trimmed by 3 bases and J by 0 bases, leaving 9 bases between them. Germline CDR1 SQVTM, CDR2 ANQGSEA. The CDR3 loop spans 15 amino acids. DNA for the CDR3: TGCAGCGTTGACGTCAGTTACTCTGGGGCCAACGTCCTGACTTTC. Translation: CSVDVSYSGANVLTF.

This chain links TRBV6-6 with TRBJ1-1; weak D call: TRBD1 (6 bases). Germline V gene lookup returns CDR1 MNHNY and CDR2 SVGAGI (reference sequence). The CDR3 runs to 16 residues. With 4 bases removed from V and 1 base from J, the gap between germline ends came to 16 bases. Here the CDR3 reads CASSWTHRAPNTEAFF. CDR3 in DNA: TGTGCCAGCAGTTGGACACACAGGGCCCCGAACACTGAAGCTTTCTTT.

The rearrangement uses TRBV19 and TRBJ2-2, with TRBD2 identical over 9 bases. V lost 8 bases to trimming and J lost 7 bases; unmatched junction nucleotides: 2. Per the germline V gene, CDR1 is LNHDA and CDR2 is SQIVND (reference sequence). The CDR3 runs 12 residues. For the CDR3, the DNA is TGTGCCAGTTTTAGCGGGGGCGGGGAGCTGTTTTTT. Translated: CASFSGGGELFF.

The V and J genes are TRBV6-4 and TRBJ2-1, with a weak D call TRBD1 (5 bases). CDR3 length: 13 amino acids. Germline values: CDR1 MRHNA, CDR2 SNTAGT. Trimming removed 3 bases at V and 5 bases at J, with 8 bases between. CDR3 DNA sequence: TGTGCCAGCAGTGAATCGGACAACAATGAGCAGTTCTTC. Translation: CASSESDNNEQFF.

The chain is built from TRBV2 and TRBJ2-7; 13 positions agree with TRBD2. In germline, CDR1 is SNHLY, CDR2 FYNNEI. CDR3 length: 15 residues. V was clipped by 4 bases and J by 7 bases; unmatched bases: 7. CDR3 bases: TGTGCCAGCAGTGGGTCCGGACTAGCGGGAGTTGAGCAGTACTTC. It encodes CASSGSGLAGVEQYF. The full variable domain, in which reference TRBV2 and TRBJ2-7 provide the parts outside the CDR3, is EPEVTQTPSHQVTQMGQEVILRCVPISNHLYFYWYRQILGQKVEFLVSFYNNEISEKSEIFDDQFSVERPDGSNFTLKIRSTKLEDSAMYFCASSGSGLAGVEQYFGPGTRLTVT.

In regard to this clone: Sequence at one end of the junction differs from germline and may be a read error. The chain joins TRBV7-7 to TRBJ1-2, with TRBD1 as a possible D gene (5 bases). The CDR3 is 15 amino acids. From germline, CDR1 is SSHAT and CDR2 FNYEAQ (reference sequence). In nucleotides, the CDR3 is TGTGCTAGCAGTTTAGGTCGGGGGAGGGTCTATGGCTACACCTTC. Its protein is CASSLGRGRVYGYTF.

The chain is built from TRBV5-1 and TRBJ1-5; 7 bases agree with TRBD1. Germline V CDR1 and CDR2: SGHRS, YFSETQ. The CDR3 consists of 15 residues. The V and J ends lost 3 bases and 8 bases, in that order; junction bases with no gene match: 11. CDR3 in DNA: TGCGCCAGCAGCTCGGGGGACAGAGGGATAGAGCCCCAGCATTTT. This gives the protein CASSSGDRGIEPQHF.

The gene calls are TRBV7-9 and TRBJ2-1; maybe TRBD2 (6 bases). The germline gives CDR1 SEHNR, CDR2 FQNEAQ (reference sequence). This CDR3 contains 14 residues. Trimming removed 6 bases from V and 2 bases from J, with 11 bases in between. CDR3 nucleotide sequence: TGTGCCAGCAGTTTTAGCGGAGCCTACAATGAGCAGTTCTTC. This sequence encodes CASSFSGAYNEQFF.